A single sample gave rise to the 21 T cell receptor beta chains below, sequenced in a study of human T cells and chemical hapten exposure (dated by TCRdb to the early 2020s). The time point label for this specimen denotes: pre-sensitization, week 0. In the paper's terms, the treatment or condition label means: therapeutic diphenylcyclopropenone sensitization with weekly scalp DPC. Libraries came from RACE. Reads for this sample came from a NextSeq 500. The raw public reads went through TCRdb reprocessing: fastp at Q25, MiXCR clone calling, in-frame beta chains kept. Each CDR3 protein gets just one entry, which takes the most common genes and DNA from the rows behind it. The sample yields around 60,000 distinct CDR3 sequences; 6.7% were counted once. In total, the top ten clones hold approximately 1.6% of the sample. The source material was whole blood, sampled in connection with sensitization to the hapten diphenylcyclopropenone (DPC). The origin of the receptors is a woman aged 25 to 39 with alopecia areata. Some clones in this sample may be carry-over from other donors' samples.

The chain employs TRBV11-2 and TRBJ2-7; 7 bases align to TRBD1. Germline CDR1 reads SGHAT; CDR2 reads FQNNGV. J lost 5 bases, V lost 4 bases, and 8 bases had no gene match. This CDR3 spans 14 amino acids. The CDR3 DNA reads TGTGCCAGCAGCTCAGGCGACAGGGCCCACGAGCAGTACTTC. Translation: CASSSGDRAHEQYF.

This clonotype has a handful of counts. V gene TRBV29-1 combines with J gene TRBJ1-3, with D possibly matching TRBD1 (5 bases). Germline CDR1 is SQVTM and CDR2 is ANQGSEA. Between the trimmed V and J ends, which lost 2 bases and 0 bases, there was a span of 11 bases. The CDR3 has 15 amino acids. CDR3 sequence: CSVETGGSSGNTIYF. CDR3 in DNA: TGCAGCGTTGAAACTGGGGGTTCCTCTGGAAACACCATATATTTT.

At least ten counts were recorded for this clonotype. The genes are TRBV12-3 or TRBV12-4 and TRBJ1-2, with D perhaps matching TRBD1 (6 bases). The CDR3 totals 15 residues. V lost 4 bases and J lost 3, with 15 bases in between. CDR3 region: CASSSPTTGYYGYTF. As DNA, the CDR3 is TGTGCCAGCAGTTCCCCGACGACAGGATACTATGGCTACACCTTC.

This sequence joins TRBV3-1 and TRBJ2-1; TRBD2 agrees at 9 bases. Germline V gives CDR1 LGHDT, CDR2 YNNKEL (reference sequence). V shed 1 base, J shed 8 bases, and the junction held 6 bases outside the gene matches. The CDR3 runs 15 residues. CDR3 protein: CASSQASGVMYEQFF. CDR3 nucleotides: TGTGCCAGCAGCCAAGCTAGCGGGGTAATGTATGAGCAGTTCTTC.

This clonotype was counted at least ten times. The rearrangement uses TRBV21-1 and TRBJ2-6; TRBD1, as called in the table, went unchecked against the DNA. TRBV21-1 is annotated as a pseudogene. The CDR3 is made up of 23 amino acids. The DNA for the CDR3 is TGTGCCAGCAGCAAACCAGGGACAGGGAACCAGAGGGGCATGAACTCTGGGGCCAACGTCCTGACTTTC. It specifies CASSKPGTGNQRGMNSGANVLTF.

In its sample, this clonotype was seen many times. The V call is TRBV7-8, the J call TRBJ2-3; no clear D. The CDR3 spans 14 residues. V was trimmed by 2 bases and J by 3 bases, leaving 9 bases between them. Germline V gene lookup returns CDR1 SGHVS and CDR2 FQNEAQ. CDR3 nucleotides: TGTGCCAGCAGCTTATCGCAGTGGACAGATACGCAGTATTTT. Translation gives CASSLSQWTDTQYF.

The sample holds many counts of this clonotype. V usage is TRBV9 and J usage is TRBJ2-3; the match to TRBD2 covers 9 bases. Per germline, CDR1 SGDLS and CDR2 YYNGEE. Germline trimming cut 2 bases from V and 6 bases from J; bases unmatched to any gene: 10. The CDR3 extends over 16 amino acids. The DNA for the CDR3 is TGTGCCAGCAGCGTGTCGCGGGGGGGCCGCTCGGATACGCAGTATTTT. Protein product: CASSVSRGGRSDTQYF.

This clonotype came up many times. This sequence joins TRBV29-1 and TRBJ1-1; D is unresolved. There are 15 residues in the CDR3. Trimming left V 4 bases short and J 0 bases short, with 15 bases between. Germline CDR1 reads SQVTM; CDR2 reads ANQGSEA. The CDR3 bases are TGCAGCGTTGCCTTTTTGGGCGGGTTGAACACTGAAGCTTTCTTT. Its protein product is CSVAFLGGLNTEAFF.

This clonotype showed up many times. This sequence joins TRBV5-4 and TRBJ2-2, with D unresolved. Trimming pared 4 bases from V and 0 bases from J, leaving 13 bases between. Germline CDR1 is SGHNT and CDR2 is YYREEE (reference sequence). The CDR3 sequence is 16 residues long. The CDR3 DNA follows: TGTGCCAGCAGCGACCGGCGGCAAGCGAACACCGGGGAGCTGTTTTTT. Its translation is CASSDRRQANTGELFF.

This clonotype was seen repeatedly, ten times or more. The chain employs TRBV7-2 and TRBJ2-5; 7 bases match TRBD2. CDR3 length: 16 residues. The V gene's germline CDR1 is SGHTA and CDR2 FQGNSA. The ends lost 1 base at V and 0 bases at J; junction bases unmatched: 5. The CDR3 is CASSLGTRGYQETQYF. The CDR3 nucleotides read TGTGCCAGCAGCTTAGGAACGCGGGGGTACCAAGAGACCCAGTACTTC.

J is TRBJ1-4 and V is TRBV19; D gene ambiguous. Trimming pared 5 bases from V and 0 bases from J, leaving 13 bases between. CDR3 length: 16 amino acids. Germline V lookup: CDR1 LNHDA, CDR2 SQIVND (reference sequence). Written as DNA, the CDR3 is TGTGCCAGTAGTCTTCGGACGGTCGCAACTAATGAAAAACTGTTTTTT. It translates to CASSLRTVATNEKLFF.

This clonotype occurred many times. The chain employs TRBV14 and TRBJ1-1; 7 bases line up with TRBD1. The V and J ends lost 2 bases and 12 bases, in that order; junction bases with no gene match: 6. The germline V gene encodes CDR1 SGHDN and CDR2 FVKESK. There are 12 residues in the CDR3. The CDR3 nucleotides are TGTGCCAGCAGCCAATTGAGGGACAGAACTTTCTTT. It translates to CASSQLRDRTFF.

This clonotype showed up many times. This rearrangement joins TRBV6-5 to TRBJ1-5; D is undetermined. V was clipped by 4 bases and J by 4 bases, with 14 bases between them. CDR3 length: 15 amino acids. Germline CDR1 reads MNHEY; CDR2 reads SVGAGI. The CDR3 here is CASSFTDGKNQPQHF. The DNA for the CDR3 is TGTGCCAGCAGTTTCACGGACGGGAAGAATCAGCCCCAGCATTTT.

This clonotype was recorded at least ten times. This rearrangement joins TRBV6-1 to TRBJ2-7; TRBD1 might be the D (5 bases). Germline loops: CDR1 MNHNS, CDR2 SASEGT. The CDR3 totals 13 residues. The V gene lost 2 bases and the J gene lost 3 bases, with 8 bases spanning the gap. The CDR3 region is CASSENRNYEQYF. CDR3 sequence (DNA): TGTGCCAGCAGTGAAAACAGGAACTACGAGCAGTACTTC.

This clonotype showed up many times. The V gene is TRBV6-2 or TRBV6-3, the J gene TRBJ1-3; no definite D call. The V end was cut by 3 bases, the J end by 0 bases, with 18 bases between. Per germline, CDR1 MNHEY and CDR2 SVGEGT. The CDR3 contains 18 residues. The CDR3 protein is CASSYPVGRRDSGNTIYF. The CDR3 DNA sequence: TGTGCCAGCAGTTATCCGGTCGGACGGCGAGACTCTGGAAACACCATATATTTT.

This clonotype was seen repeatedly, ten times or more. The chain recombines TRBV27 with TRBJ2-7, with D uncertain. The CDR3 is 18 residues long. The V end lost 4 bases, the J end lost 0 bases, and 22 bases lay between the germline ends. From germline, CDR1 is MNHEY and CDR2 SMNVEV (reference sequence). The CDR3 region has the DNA TGTGCCAGCAGTTCTCTCGAACCCATTACCCCCAGCTCCTACGAGCAGTACTTC. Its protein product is CASSSLEPITPSSYEQYF.

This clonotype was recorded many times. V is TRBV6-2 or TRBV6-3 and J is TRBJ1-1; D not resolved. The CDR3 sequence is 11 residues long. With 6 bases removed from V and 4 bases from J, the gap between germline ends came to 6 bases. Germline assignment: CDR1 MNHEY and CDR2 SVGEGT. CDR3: CASREGTEAFF. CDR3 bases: TGTGCCAGCAGGGAAGGCACTGAAGCTTTCTTT.

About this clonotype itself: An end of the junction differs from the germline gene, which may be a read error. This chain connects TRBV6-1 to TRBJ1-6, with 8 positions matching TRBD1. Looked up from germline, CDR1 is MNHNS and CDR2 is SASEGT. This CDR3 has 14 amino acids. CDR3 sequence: CASRAGGYDSPLHF. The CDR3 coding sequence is TGTGCCAGCAGGGCAGGGGGCTATGATTCACCCCTCCACTTT.

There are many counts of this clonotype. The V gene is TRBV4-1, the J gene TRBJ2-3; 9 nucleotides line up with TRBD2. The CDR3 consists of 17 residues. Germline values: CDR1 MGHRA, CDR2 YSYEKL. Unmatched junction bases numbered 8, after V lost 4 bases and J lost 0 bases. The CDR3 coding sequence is TGCGCCAGCAGCCCGGGACTAGCATACTCTAGCACAGATACGCAGTATTTT. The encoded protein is CASSPGLAYSSTDTQYF.

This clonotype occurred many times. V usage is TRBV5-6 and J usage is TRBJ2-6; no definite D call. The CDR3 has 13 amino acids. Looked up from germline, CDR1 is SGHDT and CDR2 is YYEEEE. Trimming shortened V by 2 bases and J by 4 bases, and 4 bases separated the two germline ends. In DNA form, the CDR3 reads TGTGCCAGCAGCTTACAAGGGGCCAACGTCCTGACTTTC. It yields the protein CASSLQGANVLTF. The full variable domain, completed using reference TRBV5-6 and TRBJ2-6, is DAGVTQSPTHLIKTRGQQVTLRCSPKSGHDTVSWYQQALGQGPQFIFQYYEEEERQRGNFPDRFSGHQFPNYSSELNVNALLLGDSALYLCASSLQGANVLTFGAGSRLTVL.

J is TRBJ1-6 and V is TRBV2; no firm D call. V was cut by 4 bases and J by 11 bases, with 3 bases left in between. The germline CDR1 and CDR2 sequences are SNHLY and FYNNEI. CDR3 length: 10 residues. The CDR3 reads CASSGPPLHF. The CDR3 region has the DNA TGTGCCAGCAGTGGACCACCCCTCCACTTT.